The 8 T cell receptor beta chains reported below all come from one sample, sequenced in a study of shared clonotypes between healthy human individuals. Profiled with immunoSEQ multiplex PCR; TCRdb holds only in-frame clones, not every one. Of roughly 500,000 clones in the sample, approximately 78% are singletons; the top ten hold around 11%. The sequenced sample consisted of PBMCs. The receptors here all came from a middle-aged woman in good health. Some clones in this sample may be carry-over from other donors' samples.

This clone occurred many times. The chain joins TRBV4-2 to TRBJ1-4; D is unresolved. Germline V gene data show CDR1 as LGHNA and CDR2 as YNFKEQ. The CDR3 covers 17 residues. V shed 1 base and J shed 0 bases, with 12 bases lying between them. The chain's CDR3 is CASSQASTLSTNEKLFF. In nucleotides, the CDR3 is TGTGCCAGCAGCCAAGCTAGTACGCTCTCAACTAATGAAAAACTGTTTTTT.

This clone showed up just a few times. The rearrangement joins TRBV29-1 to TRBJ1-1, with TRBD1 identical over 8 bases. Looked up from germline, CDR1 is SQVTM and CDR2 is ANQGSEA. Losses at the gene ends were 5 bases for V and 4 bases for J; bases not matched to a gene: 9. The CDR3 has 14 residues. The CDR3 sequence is CSVRAGGRFTEAFF. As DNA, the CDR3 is TGCAGCGTTAGGGCAGGGGGCAGGTTCACTGAAGCTTTCTTT.

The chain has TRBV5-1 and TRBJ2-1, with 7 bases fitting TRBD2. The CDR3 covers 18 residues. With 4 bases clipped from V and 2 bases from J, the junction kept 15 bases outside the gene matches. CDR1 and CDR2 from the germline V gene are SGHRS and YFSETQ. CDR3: CASSGPSGTPTPYNEQFF. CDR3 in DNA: TGCGCCAGCAGCGGTCCTAGCGGAACCCCGACCCCCTACAATGAGCAGTTCTTC.

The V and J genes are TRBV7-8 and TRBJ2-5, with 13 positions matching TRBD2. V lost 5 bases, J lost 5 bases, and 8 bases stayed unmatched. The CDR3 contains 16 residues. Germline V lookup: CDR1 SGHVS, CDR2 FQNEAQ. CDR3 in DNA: TGTGCCAGCAGCCCAAGGACTAGCGGGAGCCAGGAGACCCAGTACTTC. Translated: CASSPRTSGSQETQYF.

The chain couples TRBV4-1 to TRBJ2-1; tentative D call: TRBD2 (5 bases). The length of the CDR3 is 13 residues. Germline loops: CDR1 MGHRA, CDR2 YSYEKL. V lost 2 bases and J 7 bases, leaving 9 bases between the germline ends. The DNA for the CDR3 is TGCGCCAGCAGCCAACTCACTAGGAATGAGCAGTTCTTC. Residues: CASSQLTRNEQFF.

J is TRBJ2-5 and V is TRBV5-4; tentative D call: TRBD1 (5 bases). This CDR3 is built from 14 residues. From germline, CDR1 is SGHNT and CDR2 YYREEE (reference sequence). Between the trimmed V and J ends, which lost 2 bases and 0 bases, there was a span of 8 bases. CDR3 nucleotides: TGTGCCAGCAGCTTTAGCAGGGACCAAGAGACCCAGTACTTC. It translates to CASSFSRDQETQYF. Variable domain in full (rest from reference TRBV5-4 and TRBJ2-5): ETGVTQSPTHLIKTRGQQVTLRCSSQSGHNTVSWYQQALGQGPQFIFQYYREEENGRGNFPPRFSGLQFPNYSSELNVNALELDDSALYLCASSFSRDQETQYFGPGTRLLVL.

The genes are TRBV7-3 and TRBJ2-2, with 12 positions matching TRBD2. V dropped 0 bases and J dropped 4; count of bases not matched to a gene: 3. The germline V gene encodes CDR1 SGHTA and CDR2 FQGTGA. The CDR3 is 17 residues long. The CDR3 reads CASSLTPLAGGTGELFF. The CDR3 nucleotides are TGTGCCAGCAGCTTAACTCCACTAGCGGGAGGCACCGGGGAGCTGTTTTTT.

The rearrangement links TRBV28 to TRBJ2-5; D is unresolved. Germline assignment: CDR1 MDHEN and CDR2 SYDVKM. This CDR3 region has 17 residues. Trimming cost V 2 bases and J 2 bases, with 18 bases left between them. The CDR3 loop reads CASSLGQFIHTQETQYF. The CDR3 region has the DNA TGTGCCAGCAGTTTAGGCCAGTTTATACACACTCAAGAGACCCAGTACTTC.